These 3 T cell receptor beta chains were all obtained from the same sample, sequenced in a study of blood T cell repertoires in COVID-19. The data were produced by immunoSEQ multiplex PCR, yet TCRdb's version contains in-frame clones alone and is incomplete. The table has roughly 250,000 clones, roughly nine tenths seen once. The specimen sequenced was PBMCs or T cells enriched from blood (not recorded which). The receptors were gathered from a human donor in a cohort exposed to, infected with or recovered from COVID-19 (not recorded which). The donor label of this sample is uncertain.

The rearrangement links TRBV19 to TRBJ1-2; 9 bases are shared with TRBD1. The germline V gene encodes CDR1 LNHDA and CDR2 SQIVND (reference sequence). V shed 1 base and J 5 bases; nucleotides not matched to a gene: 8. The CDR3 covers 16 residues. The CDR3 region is CASSIVSGQGSYGYTF. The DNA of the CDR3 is TGTGCCAGTAGTATAGTAAGCGGACAGGGGTCTTATGGCTACACCTTC.

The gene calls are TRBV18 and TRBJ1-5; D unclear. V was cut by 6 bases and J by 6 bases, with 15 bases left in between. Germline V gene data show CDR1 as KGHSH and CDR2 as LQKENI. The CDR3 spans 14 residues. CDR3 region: CASSPDSEGQPQHF. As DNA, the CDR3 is TGTGCCAGCTCCCCGGACTCGGAGGGTCAGCCCCAGCATTTT.

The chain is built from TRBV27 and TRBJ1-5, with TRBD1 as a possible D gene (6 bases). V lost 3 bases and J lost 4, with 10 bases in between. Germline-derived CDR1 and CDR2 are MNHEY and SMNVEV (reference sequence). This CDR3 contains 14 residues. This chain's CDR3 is CASSFEGGNQPQHF. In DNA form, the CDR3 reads TGTGCCAGCAGTTTTGAGGGGGGGAATCAGCCCCAGCATTTT.